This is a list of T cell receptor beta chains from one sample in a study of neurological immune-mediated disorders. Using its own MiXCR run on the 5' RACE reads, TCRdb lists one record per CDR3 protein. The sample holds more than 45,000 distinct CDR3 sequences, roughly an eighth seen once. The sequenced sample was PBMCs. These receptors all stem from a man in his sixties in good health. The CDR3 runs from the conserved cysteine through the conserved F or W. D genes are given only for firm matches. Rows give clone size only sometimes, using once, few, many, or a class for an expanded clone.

DNA: TGTGCCACCAGCAGAGTTGGTCGGGGGAGCTCCTACAATGAGCAGTTCTTC
CDR3: CATSRVGRGSSYNEQFF
size: many
D: .
J: TRBJ2-1
V: TRBV15

DNA: TGCAGCGTTGACCGCGGGACAGGGCTCACAGATACGCAGTATTTT
CDR3: CSVDRGTGLTDTQYF
size: many
D: TRBD1
J: TRBJ2-3
V: TRBV29-1

DNA: TGTGCCAGCAGTGTAGACAGGGGAATCGACATTCAGTACTTC
CDR3: CASSVDRGIDIQYF
size: many
D: TRBD1
J: TRBJ2-4
V: TRBV6-5

DNA: TGTGCCAGCAGCTCAGGATACACCCAGCATTTT
CDR3: CASSSGYTQHF
size: many
D: .
J: TRBJ1-5
V: TRBV12-3/TRBV12-4

DNA: TGCAGTGCTAGAGGGTCCGACAGAACTAATTCACCCCTCCACTTT
CDR3: CSARGSDRTNSPLHF
size: many
D: .
J: TRBJ1-6
V: TRBV20-1

DNA: TGCGCCAGCAGAAAGACAGGGTGGGACACCGGGGAGCTGTTTTTT
CDR3: CASRKTGWDTGELFF
size: .
D: TRBD1
J: TRBJ2-2
V: TRBV5-1

DNA: TGTGCCAGCAGTGCCCAACCGGGACGGCCTAATTCACCCCTCCACTTT
CDR3: CASSAQPGRPNSPLHF
size: many
D: .
J: TRBJ1-6
V: TRBV27

DNA: TGTGCCAGCAGCTTAGAGGCCTTTGGTGAAAAACTGTTTTTT
CDR3: CASSLEAFGEKLFF
size: many
D: .
J: TRBJ1-4
V: TRBV11-2

DNA: TGTGCCAGCAGCACCCTCCTAGCGGAGCACAATGAGCAGTTCTTC
CDR3: CASSTLLAEHNEQFF
size: few
D: TRBD2
J: TRBJ2-1
V: TRBV7-2

DNA: TGCGCCATTGCTTACGGGATAGCGGGGGGGCCCGCAGATACGCAGTATTTT
CDR3: CAIAYGIAGGPADTQYF
size: many
D: TRBD2
J: TRBJ2-3
V: TRBV10-2

DNA: TGTGCCAGCACCGCCTCGGGGGTGTTCGGGGAGCTGTTTTTT
CDR3: CASTASGVFGELFF
size: many
D: .
J: TRBJ2-2
V: TRBV6-2/TRBV6-3

DNA: TGTGTCGGCCAGACATGGGGGAACGAGCAGTACTTC
CDR3: CVGQTWGNEQYF
size: .
D: .
J: TRBJ2-7
V: TRBV7-9

DNA: TGTGCCAGCAGCTTGGACAGGAACCCCTACGAGCAGTACTTC
CDR3: CASSLDRNPYEQYF
size: many
D: TRBD1
J: TRBJ2-7
V: TRBV7-9

DNA: TGCGCTAGCAGCTTGGCCCCGAACACTGAAGCTCTCTTT
CDR3: CASSLAPNTEALF
size: .
D: .
J: TRBJ1-1
V: TRBV5-1

DNA: TGTGCCAGCAGTCGGGGCAGGGAAGAGCTAGATGGCTACACCTTC
CDR3: CASSRGREELDGYTF
size: few
D: .
J: TRBJ1-2
V: TRBV12-3/TRBV12-4

DNA: TGCAGTGCTAGGCCCGGACAGGGAACTCAGCCCCAGCATTTT
CDR3: CSARPGQGTQPQHF
size: many
D: TRBD1
J: TRBJ1-5
V: TRBV20-1

DNA: TGTGCCAGCAAAGACTCCGGTGGGGTCACAGATACGCAGTATTTT
CDR3: CASKDSGGVTDTQYF
size: many
D: .
J: TRBJ2-3
V: TRBV6-6

DNA: TGTGCCAGCAGCCCGGCGGACAGGGAAGCTTTCTTT
CDR3: CASSPADREAFF
size: many
D: TRBD1
J: TRBJ1-1
V: TRBV3-1

DNA: TGTGCCAGCAGCTTAGGTGCCGGAACCGCCTCCTACGAGCAGTACTTC
CDR3: CASSLGAGTASYEQYF
size: many
D: .
J: TRBJ2-7
V: TRBV7-2

DNA: TGCGCCAGCAGCTTGGTGGCAGGGCATAGCAATCAGCCCCAGCATTTT
CDR3: CASSLVAGHSNQPQHF
size: many
D: .
J: TRBJ1-5
V: TRBV5-1

DNA: TGCGCCAGCAGCATTGGGACAAACCAAGAGACCCAGTACTTC
CDR3: CASSIGTNQETQYF
size: many
D: .
J: TRBJ2-5
V: TRBV5-1

DNA: TGCGCCGGCAGCTTGGGGGCAGCAGGCCTCGAGGAGACCCGGTACTTC
CDR3: CAGSLGAAGLEETRYF
size: .
D: .
J: TRBJ2-5
V: TRBV5-1